This T cell receptor (beta chain) was recorded in a study of shared clonotypes between healthy human individuals. Whole-study results and caveats: What limited the represented genetic and exposure-history diversity was the small number of donors. The rarefaction results pointed to incomplete sorted-subset sequencing despite large depth.

Concerning this clone itself: Its specificity is unknown.

The CDR3 consists of 16 residues. The V gene end was trimmed by 5 bases and the J gene end by 4 bases; junction bases not matched to a gene: 8. Germline V gene sequence: CDR1 SGHVS, CDR2 FQNEAQ. Generated by immunoSEQ multiplex PCR, the TCRdb table keeps only in-frame clones and is missing some. The sample has approximately 1.9 million clones, around 95% seen once; the top ten hold more than 1.5%. Naive CD8 cells, CD45RO-negative and positively selected for CCR7, excluded terminally differentiated effector memory CD45RA+ cells. This receptor was obtained from a man aged 18-30 years in good health. Some clones in this sample may be carry-over from other donors' samples. The sequencing input was naive CD8+ T cells from PBMCs. The chain combines TRBV7-8 with TRBJ2-1; 10 bases map to TRBD2. The CDR3 DNA follows: TGTGCCAGCAGCCCGAGAGCGGGAGGGCTTTACAATGAGCAGTTCTTC. It specifies CASSPRAGGLYNEQFF.